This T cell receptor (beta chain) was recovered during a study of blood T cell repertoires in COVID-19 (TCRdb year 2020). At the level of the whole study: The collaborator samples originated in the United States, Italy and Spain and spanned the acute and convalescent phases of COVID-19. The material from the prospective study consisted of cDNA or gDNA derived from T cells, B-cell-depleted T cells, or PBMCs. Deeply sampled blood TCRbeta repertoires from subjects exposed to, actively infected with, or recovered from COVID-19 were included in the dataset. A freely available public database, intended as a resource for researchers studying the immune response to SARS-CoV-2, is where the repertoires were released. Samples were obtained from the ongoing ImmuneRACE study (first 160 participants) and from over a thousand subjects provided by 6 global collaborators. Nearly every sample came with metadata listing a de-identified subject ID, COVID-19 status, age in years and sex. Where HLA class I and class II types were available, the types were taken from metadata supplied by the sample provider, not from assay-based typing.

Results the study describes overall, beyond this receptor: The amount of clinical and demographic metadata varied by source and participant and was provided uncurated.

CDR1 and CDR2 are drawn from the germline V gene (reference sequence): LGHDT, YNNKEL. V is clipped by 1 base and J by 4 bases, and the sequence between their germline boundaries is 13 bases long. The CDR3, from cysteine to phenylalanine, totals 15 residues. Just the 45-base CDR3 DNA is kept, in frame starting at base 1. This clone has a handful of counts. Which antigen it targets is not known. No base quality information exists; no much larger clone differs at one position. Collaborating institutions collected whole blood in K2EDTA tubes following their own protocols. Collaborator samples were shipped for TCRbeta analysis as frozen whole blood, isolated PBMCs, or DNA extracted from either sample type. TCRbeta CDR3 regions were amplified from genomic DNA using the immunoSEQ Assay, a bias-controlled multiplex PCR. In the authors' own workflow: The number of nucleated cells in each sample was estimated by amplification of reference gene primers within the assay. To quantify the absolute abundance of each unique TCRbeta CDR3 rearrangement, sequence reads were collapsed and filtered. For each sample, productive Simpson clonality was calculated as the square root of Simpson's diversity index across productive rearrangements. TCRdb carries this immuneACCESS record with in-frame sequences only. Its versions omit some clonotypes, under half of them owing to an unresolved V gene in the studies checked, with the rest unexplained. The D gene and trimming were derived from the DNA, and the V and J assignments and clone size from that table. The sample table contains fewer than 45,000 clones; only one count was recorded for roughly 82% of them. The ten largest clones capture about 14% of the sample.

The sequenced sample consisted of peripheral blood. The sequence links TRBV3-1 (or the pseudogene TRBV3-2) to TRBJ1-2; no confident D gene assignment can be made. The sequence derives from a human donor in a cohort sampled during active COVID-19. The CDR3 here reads CASSQGGGLLYGYTF. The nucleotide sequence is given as TGTGCCAGCAGCCAAGGGGGAGGGCTTCTCTATGGCTACACCTTC.